One sample yielded the 18 T cell receptor beta chains listed below, sequenced in a study of blood T cell repertoires in COVID-19. Clones were sequenced by immunoSEQ multiplex PCR, and TCRdb holds only the in-frame ones, with some missing. The sample includes about 120,000 clones, over 75% seen only once; the top ten take 3.5% to 4.5%. Sequenced sample: peripheral blood. These receptor sequences come from a man in his sixties with acute or convalescent COVID-19.

The chain joins TRBV24-1 to TRBJ2-5; 7 bases match TRBD2. The V segment lost 12 bases and the J segment 3 bases; nucleotides outside the gene matches: 9. This CDR3 comprises 13 residues. CDR1 and CDR2 (germline): KGHDR, SFDVKD. The CDR3 DNA is TGTGCCGCGGGGGAGGGGAAAGAAGAGACCCAGTACTTC. It translates to CAAGEGKEETQYF.

V and J are TRBV19 and TRBJ2-7, with 9 bases lining up with TRBD1. J lost 5 bases, V lost 4 bases, and 12 bases had no gene match. The germline CDR1 and CDR2 sequences are LNHDA and SQIVND (reference sequence). The CDR3 totals 16 residues. The CDR3 DNA reads as TGTGCCAGTAGTAGAGCCGGGACAGGGAATATCCACGAGCAGTACTTC. Protein sequence: CASSRAGTGNIHEQYF. Filled out from reference TRBV19 and TRBJ2-7, the complete variable domain reads DGGITQSPKYLFRKEGQNVTLSCEQNLNHDAMYWYRQDPGQGLRLIYYSQIVNDFQKGDIAEGYSVSREKKESFPLTVTSAQKNPTAFYLCASSRAGTGNIHEQYFGPGTRLTVT.

The V and J genes are TRBV9 and TRBJ2-7, with 7 bases matching TRBD1. The CDR3 loop spans 12 amino acids. Unmatched junction bases numbered 4, after V lost 4 bases and J lost 6 bases. CDR1 is SGDLS and CDR2 is YYNGEE in the germline V gene. The CDR3 coding sequence is TGTGCCAGCAGCACGACAGGGAGCGAGCAGTACTTC. This codes for CASSTTGSEQYF.

This clone has a handful of counts. Other DNA sequences in this sample translate to the same CDR3. This chain connects TRBV28 to TRBJ2-7; 11 nucleotides agree with TRBD2. Germline CDR1 is MDHEN and CDR2 is SYDVKM. V dropped 6 bases and J dropped 4; count of bases not matched to a gene: 5. This CDR3 has 14 residues. The CDR3 is CASRLAGGPYEQYF. The CDR3 nucleotides are TGTGCCAGCAGATTAGCGGGAGGGCCGTACGAGCAGTACTTC.

This sequence joins TRBV4-3 and TRBJ2-1; 9 positions match TRBD2. This CDR3 contains 14 residues. V dropped 4 bases and J dropped 5; count of bases not matched to a gene: 3. The germline V gene encodes CDR1 LGHNA and CDR2 YSLEER. The DNA for the CDR3 is TGCGCCAGCAGCCCACGACTAGCGGACAATGAGCAGTTCTTC. This translates into CASSPRLADNEQFF.

V usage is TRBV28 and J usage is TRBJ2-1, with no clear D. V lost 2 bases to trimming and J lost 5 bases, with 19 bases between them. The CDR3 extends over 17 amino acids. Germline V gives CDR1 MDHEN, CDR2 SYDVKM. The chain's CDR3 is CASSLTANPSRNNEQFF. CDR3 DNA sequence: TGTGCCAGCAGTTTAACCGCGAACCCCTCCAGGAACAATGAGCAGTTCTTC.

V gene TRBV7-2 combines with J gene TRBJ2-7; 8 positions agree with TRBD2. Germline V gives CDR1 SGHTA, CDR2 FQGNSA. The V segment lost 1 base and the J segment 6 bases; nucleotides outside the gene matches: 8. CDR3 length equals 15 residues. As DNA, the CDR3 is TGTGCCAGCAGCTTAGTTAGCGGGGCATTTAGCGAGCAGTACTTC. Its protein product is CASSLVSGAFSEQYF.

The V gene is TRBV5-4, the J gene TRBJ2-7; TRBD2 matches 12 bases. Germline CDR1 is SGHNT and CDR2 is YYREEE (reference sequence). V gave up 0 bases and J gave up 5 bases; unmatched junction bases: 9. The CDR3 has 17 residues. The CDR3 loop is CASSLGLAGAGYDEQYF. The DNA for the CDR3 is TGTGCCAGCAGCTTGGGACTAGCGGGAGCGGGGTACGACGAGCAGTACTTC. Using reference TRBV5-4 and TRBJ2-7 for the parts outside the CDR3, the full variable domain is ETGVTQSPTHLIKTRGQQVTLRCSSQSGHNTVSWYQQALGQGPQFIFQYYREEENGRGNFPPRFSGLQFPNYSSELNVNALELDDSALYLCASSLGLAGAGYDEQYFGPGTRLTVT.

V gene TRBV5-5 combines with J gene TRBJ2-1; 9 bases fit TRBD1. Germline V lookup: CDR1 SGHKS, CDR2 YYEKEE (reference sequence). The junction had 3 bases not matched to a gene; V was cut back by 0 bases and J by 2 bases. The CDR3 sequence is 16 residues long. The CDR3 DNA reads TGTGCCAGCAGCTTGGGACAGGGGGTTCCCTACAATGAGCAGTTCTTC. Its translation: CASSLGQGVPYNEQFF.

This clone showed up just once. The CDR3 region is CATSDSGVATNEKLFF. The CDR3 DNA is TGTGCCACCAGTGACTCCGGAGTTGCAACTAATGAAAAACTGTTTTTT. V and J are TRBV24-1 and TRBJ1-4, with D unresolved. The CDR3 spans 16 residues. V was shortened by 4 bases and J by 0 bases, with 11 bases between the two germline ends. The germline V gene encodes CDR1 KGHDR and CDR2 SFDVKD.

The J gene is TRBJ1-1, the V gene TRBV6-1; D might be TRBD1 (6 bases). CDR3 length: 14 amino acids. V shed 3 bases and J shed 2 bases, with 10 bases lying between them. The V gene's germline CDR1 is MNHNS and CDR2 SASEGT. As DNA, the CDR3 is TGTGCCAGCAGTGACGGACAGATTAACACTGAAGCTTTCTTT. Translated: CASSDGQINTEAFF.

The chain recombines TRBV12-3 or TRBV12-4 with TRBJ1-1, with TRBD1 identical over 7 bases. This CDR3 region has 12 residues. V lost 6 bases and J lost 3; bases outside the gene matches: 1. The chain's CDR3 is CASSRGDTEAFF. DNA of the CDR3: TGTGCCAGCAGCAGGGGGGACACTGAAGCTTTCTTT.

V is TRBV19 and J is TRBJ2-2, with 10 bases identical to TRBD2. Trimming removed 5 bases from V and 6 bases from J; junction bases left unmatched: 6. The germline V gene encodes CDR1 LNHDA and CDR2 SQIVND (reference sequence). The CDR3 covers 15 residues. The CDR3 sequence: CASSLSGRGSGELFF. CDR3 coding DNA: TGTGCCAGTAGTTTAAGCGGGAGGGGGTCCGGGGAGCTGTTTTTT. The full variable domain, in which reference TRBV19 and TRBJ2-2 provide the parts outside the CDR3, is DGGITQSPKYLFRKEGQNVTLSCEQNLNHDAMYWYRQDPGQGLRLIYYSQIVNDFQKGDIAEGYSVSREKKESFPLTVTSAQKNPTAFYLCASSLSGRGSGELFFGEGSRLTVL.

CDR3 residues: CASSFGDRGGDEQFF. The DNA for the CDR3 is TGTGCCAGCAGCTTCGGGGACAGGGGGGGTGATGAGCAGTTCTTC. The rearrangement links TRBV7-9 to TRBJ2-1; the match to TRBD1 covers 11 bases. Germline V gene data show CDR1 as SEHNR and CDR2 as FQNEAQ (reference sequence). Losses at the gene ends were 3 bases for V and 8 bases for J; bases not matched to a gene: 6. The CDR3 length is 15 residues.

At least ten counts were recorded for this clone. In nucleotides, the CDR3 is TGCGCCAGCAGCCAGACAGGGAACACTGAAGCTTTCTTT. It codes for CASSQTGNTEAFF. The V call is TRBV4-3, the J call TRBJ1-1; D is possibly TRBD1 (6 bases). CDR3 size: 13 residues. V was clipped by 3 bases and J by 1 base, with 6 bases between them. Germline assignment: CDR1 LGHNA and CDR2 YSLEER.

This clone is a singleton in its sample. V and J are TRBV10-2 and TRBJ1-2, with no clear D. The V end lost 0 bases, the J end lost 7 bases, and 12 bases lay between the germline ends. The CDR3 loop spans 14 amino acids. The germline gives CDR1 WSHSY, CDR2 SAAADI. CDR3 loop: CASSESTSEGGYTF. In DNA, the CDR3 is TGCGCCAGCAGTGAGTCGACGTCAGAGGGTGGCTACACCTTC.

The chain couples TRBV7-9 to TRBJ2-7; 8 nucleotides match TRBD1. The CDR3 is 14 residues long. Looked up from germline, CDR1 is SEHNR and CDR2 is FQNEAQ (reference sequence). The trim removed 8 bases at V and 2 bases at J, leaving 8 bases unmatched. The CDR3 region is CASGWGQAPYEQYF. Here the CDR3 DNA reads TGTGCCAGCGGGTGGGGACAGGCACCCTACGAGCAGTACTTC. The entire variable domain, with the rest obtained from reference TRBV7-9 and TRBJ2-7, is as follows: DTGVSQNPRHKITKRGQNVTFRCDPISEHNRLYWYRQTLGQGPEFLTYFQNEAQLEKSRLLSDRFSAERPKGSFSTLEIQRTEQGDSAMYLCASGWGQAPYEQYFGPGTRLTVT.

The table lists this clone with a count of one. The gene calls are TRBV5-1 and TRBJ1-2, with TRBD1 matching 10 bases. V lost 7 bases and J lost 4; bases outside the gene matches: 16. The CDR3 is 17 amino acids. CDR1 and CDR2 (germline): SGHRS, YFSETQ. The CDR3 here is CASSIGDRGKVGYGYTF. The CDR3 region has the DNA TGCGCCAGCTCGATTGGGGACAGGGGTAAAGTCGGCTATGGCTACACCTTC. Full variable domain (remainder filled in from reference TRBV5-1 and TRBJ1-2): KAGVTQTPRYLIKTRGQQVTLSCSPISGHRSVSWYQQTPGQGLQFLFEYFSETQRNKGNFPGRFSGRQFSNSRSEMNVSTLELGDSALYLCASSIGDRGKVGYGYTFGSGTRLTVV.